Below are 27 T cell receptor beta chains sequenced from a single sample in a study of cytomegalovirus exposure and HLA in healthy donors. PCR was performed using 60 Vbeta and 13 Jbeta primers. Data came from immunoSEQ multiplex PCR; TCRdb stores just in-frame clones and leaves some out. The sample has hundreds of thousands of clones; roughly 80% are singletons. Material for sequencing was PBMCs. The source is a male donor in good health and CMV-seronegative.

CDR3 coding DNA: TGTGCCACCAGCAGAGAGTATGGTACAGGGGCCTACCAAGAGACCCAGTACTTC. Translation: CATSREYGTGAYQETQYF. The V call is TRBV15, the J call TRBJ2-5; 7 nucleotides align to TRBD1. From germline, CDR1 is LNHNV and CDR2 YYDKDF (reference sequence). The CDR3 loop spans 18 amino acids. Losses at the gene ends were 0 bases for V and 0 bases for J; bases not matched to a gene: 10.

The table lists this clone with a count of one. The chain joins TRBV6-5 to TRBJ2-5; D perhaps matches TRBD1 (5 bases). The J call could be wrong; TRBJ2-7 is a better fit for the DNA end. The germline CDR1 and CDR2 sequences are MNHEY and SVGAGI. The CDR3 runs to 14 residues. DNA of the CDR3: TGTGCCAGCAGTTACCAACCAGGGTCCTACGAGCAGTACTTC. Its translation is CASSYQPGSYEQYF.

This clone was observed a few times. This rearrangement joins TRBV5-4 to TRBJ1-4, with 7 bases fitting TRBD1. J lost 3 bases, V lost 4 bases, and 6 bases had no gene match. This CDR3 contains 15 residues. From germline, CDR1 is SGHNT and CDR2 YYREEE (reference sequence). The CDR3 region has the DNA TGTGCCAGCAGCCCGAAGGGACAGTCTAATGAAAAACTGTTTTTT. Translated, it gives CASSPKGQSNEKLFF.

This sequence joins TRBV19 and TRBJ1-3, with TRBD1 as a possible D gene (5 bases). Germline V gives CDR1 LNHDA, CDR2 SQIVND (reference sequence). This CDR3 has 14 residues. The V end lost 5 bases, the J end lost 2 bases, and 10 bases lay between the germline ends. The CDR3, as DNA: TGTGCCAGTAGTTCACAGGCAACTGGAAACACCATATATTTT. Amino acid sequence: CASSSQATGNTIYF.

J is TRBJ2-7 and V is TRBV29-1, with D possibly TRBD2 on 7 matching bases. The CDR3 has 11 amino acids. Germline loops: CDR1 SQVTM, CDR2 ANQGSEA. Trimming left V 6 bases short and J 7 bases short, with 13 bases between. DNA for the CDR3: TGCAGCGTGGGGGGGGCGCGGGAGCAGTACTTC. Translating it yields CSVGGAREQYF.

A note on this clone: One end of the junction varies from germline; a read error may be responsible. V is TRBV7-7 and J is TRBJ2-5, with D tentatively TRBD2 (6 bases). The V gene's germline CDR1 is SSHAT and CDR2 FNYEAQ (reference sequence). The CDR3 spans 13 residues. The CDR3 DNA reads TGTGCTAGCAGCCGGGACTACCAAGAGACCCAGTACTTC. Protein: CASSRDYQETQYF.

The CDR3 loop reads CASSPGLVATNEKLFF. In DNA form, the CDR3 reads TGCGCCAGCAGCCCCGGTTTGGTGGCAACTAATGAAAAACTGTTTTTT. The chain recombines TRBV4-1 with TRBJ1-4; D unclear. The CDR3 length is 16 residues. Germline V gives CDR1 MGHRA, CDR2 YSYEKL. V was pared by 4 bases and J by 0 bases, with 12 bases between.

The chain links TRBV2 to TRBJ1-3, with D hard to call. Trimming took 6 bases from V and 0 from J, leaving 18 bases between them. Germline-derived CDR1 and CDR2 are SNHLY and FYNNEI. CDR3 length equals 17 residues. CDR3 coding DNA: TGTGCCAGCAGGGAAACGCCCCCCTCTATCTCTGGAAACACCATATATTTT. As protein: CASRETPPSISGNTIYF. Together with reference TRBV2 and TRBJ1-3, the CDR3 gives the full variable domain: EPEVTQTPSHQVTQMGQEVILRCVPISNHLYFYWYRQILGQKVEFLVSFYNNEISEKSEIFDDQFSVERPDGSNFTLKIRSTKLEDSAMYFCASRETPPSISGNTIYFGEGSWLTVV.

The CDR3 DNA reads as TGTGCCAGCAGCTTACTGGAGGCGGGCACCAGTTACAATGAGCAGTTCTTC. This codes for CASSLLEAGTSYNEQFF. The chain couples TRBV7-9 to TRBJ2-1; D is possibly TRBD2 (5 bases). The CDR3 has 17 residues. CDR1 and CDR2 (germline): SEHNR, FQNEAQ (reference sequence). Trimming left V 2 bases short and J 4 bases short, with 18 bases between.

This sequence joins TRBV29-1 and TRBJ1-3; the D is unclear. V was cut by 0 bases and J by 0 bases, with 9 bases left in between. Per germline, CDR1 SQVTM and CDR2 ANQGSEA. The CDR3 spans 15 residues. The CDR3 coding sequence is TGCAGCGTTGAAGATTGGGCGCTCTCTGGAAACACCATATATTTT. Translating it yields CSVEDWALSGNTIYF.

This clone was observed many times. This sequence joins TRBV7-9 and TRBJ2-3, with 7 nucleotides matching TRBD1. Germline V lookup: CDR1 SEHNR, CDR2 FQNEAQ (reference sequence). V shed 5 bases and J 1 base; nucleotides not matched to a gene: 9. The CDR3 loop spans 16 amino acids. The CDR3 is CASSKRTGLGTDTQYF. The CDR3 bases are TGTGCCAGCAGCAAGAGGACAGGCCTGGGCACAGATACGCAGTATTTT. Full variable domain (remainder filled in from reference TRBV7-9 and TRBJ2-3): DTGVSQNPRHKITKRGQNVTFRCDPISEHNRLYWYRQTLGQGPEFLTYFQNEAQLEKSRLLSDRFSAERPKGSFSTLEIQRTEQGDSAMYLCASSKRTGLGTDTQYFGPGTRLTVL.

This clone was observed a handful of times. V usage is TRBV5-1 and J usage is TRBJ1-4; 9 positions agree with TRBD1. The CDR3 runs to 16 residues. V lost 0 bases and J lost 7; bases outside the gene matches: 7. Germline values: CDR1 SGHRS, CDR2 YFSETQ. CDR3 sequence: CASSLALTGGFEKLFF. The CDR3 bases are TGCGCCAGCAGCTTGGCCCTCACAGGGGGCTTTGAAAAACTGTTTTTT.

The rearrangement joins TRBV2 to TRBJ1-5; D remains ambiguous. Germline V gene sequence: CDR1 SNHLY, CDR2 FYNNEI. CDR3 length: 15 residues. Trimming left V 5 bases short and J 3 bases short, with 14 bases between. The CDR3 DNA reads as TGTGCCAGCAGTATGTCGGGAGCTGACAATCAGCCCCAGCATTTT. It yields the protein CASSMSGADNQPQHF. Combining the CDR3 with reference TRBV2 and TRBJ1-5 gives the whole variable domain EPEVTQTPSHQVTQMGQEVILRCVPISNHLYFYWYRQILGQKVEFLVSFYNNEISEKSEIFDDQFSVERPDGSNFTLKIRSTKLEDSAMYFCASSMSGADNQPQHFGDGTRLSIL.

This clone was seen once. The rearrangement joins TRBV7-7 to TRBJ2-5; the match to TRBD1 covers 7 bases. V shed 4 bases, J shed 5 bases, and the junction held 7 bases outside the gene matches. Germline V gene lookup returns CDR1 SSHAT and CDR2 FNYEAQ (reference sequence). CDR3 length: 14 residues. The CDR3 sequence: CASSSGTAWETQYF. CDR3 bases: TGTGCCAGCAGCTCCGGGACAGCATGGGAGACCCAGTACTTC.

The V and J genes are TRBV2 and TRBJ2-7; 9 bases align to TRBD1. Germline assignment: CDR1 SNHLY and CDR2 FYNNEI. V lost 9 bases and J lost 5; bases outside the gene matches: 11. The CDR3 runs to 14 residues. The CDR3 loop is CASLEAGTGNEQYF. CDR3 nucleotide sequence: TGTGCCAGTCTTGAGGCCGGGACAGGGAACGAGCAGTACTTC.

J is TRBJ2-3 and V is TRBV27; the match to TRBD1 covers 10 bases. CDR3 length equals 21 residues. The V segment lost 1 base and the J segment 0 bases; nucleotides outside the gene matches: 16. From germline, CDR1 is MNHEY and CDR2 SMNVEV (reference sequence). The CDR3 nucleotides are TGTGCCAGCAGTTTATACCCCCCGGGACAGGGGACACACTTTAGCACAGATACGCAGTATTTT. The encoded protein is CASSLYPPGQGTHFSTDTQYF.

The CDR3 DNA reads TGTGCCAGCAGTTTATTGGGGGGGGACCAGCCCCAGCATTTT. Translated: CASSLLGGDQPQHF. The chain recombines TRBV27 with TRBJ1-5, with D possibly matching TRBD1 (5 bases). The germline CDR1 and CDR2 sequences are MNHEY and SMNVEV (reference sequence). Trimming pared 1 base from V and 7 bases from J, leaving 11 bases between. The CDR3 loop spans 14 amino acids.

This chain's CDR3 is CASSPWSGRAGKTQYF. In DNA form, the CDR3 reads TGTGCCAGCAGCCCTTGGAGCGGGAGGGCCGGAAAGACCCAGTACTTC. This chain joins TRBV16 and TRBJ2-5; TRBD2 agrees at 10 bases. CDR1 and CDR2 (germline): KGHSY, FQNENV. The V and J ends lost 4 bases and 6 bases, in that order; junction bases with no gene match: 11. This CDR3 has 16 amino acids.

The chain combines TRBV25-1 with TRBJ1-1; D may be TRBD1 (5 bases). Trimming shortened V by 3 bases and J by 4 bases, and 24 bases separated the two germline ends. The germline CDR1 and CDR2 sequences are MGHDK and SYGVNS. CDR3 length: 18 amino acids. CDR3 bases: TGTGCCAGCAGTGAGCTAAGTAGGGGAGGGGATTTTGGCACTGAAGCTTTCTTT. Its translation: CASSELSRGGDFGTEAFF.

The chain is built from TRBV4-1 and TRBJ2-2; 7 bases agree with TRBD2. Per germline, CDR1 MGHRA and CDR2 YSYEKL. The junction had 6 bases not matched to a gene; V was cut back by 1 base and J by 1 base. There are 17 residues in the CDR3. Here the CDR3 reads CASSQVIPSGNTGELFF. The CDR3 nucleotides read TGCGCCAGCAGCCAAGTTATCCCTAGCGGGAACACCGGGGAGCTGTTTTTT.

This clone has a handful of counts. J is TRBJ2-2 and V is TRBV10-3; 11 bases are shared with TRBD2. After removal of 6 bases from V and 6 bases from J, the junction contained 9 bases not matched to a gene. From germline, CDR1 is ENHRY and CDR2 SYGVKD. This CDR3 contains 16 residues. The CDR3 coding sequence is TGTGCCATCAGCCGACTAGCGGGACGATATGCCGGGGAGCTGTTTTTT. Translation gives CAISRLAGRYAGELFF.

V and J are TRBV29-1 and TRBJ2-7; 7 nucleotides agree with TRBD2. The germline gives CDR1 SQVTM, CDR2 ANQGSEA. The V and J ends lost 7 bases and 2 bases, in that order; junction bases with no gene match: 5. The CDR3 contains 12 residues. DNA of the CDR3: TGCAGCGCCGGGGGGACCCCCTACGAGCAGTACTTC. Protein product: CSAGGTPYEQYF.

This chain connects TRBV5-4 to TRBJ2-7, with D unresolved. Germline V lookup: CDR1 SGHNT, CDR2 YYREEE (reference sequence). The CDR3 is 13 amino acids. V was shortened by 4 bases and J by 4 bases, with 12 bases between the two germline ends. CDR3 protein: CASSPENVYEQYF. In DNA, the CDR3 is TGTGCCAGCAGCCCTGAGAACGTTTACGAGCAGTACTTC.

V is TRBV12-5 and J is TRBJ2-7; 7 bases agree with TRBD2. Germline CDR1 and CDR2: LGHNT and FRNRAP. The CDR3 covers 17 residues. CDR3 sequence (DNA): TGTGCCGTTTTTGACCCAGGGATGGGCGGGAGCTTCTACGAGCAGTACTTC. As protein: CAVFDPGMGGSFYEQYF.

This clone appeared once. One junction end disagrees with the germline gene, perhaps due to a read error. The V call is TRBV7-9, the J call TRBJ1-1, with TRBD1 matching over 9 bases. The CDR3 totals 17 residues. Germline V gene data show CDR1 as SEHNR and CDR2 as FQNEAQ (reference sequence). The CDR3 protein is CSSSLAGIRDRVPEAFF. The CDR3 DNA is TGTTCCAGCAGCTTAGCCGGTATTCGGGACAGGGTCCCTGAAGCTTTCTTT.

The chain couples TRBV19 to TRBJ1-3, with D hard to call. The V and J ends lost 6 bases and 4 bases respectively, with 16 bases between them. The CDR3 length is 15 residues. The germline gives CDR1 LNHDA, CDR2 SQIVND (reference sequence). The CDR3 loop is CASSLNTHSGNTIYF. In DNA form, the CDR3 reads TGTGCCAGTAGCCTTAATACCCACTCCGGAAACACCATATATTTT.

In nucleotides, the CDR3 is TGTGCCAGCTCACCACCCCTAGGGACGACTAGCGGGAGTTACCTAGCCAAAAACATTCAGTACTTC. Residues: CASSPPLGTTSGSYLAKNIQYF. This sequence joins TRBV18 and TRBJ2-4, with 12 positions matching TRBD2. Germline V lookup: CDR1 KGHSH, CDR2 LQKENI. The J segment lost 0 bases and the V segment lost 0 bases, leaving 15 bases of the junction unmatched. The CDR3 length is 22 residues.